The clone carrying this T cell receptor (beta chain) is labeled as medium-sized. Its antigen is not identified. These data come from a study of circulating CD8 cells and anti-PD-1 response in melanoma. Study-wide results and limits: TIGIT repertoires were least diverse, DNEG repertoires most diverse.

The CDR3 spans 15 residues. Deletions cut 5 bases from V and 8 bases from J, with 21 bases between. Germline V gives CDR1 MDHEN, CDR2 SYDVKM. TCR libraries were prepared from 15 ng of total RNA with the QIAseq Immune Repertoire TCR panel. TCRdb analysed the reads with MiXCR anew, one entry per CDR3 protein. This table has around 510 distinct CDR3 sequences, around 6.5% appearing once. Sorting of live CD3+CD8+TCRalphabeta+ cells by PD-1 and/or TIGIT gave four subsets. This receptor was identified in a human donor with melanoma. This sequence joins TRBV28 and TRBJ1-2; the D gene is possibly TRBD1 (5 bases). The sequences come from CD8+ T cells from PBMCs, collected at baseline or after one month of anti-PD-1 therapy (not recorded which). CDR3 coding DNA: TGTGCCAGCAGTAAAACAGGACACCGGGCAGGGGGCTACACCTTC. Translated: CASSKTGHRAGGYTF.